This TCR beta chain came from a study of blood T cell repertoires in COVID-19. Overall study context: Acute-phase and convalescent COVID-19 samples originated in the United States, Italy and Spain.

In the study's own analysis: Quantification of nucleated cells was approximated via reference gene primer amplification. Sequenced by immunoSEQ multiplex PCR; TCRdb stores in-frame clones only, minus some. The V and J calls and clone size are taken from that table; D and trimming were inferred from the DNA. The table shows fewer than 400,000 clones, with under 95% occurring only once. This clone was picked up one time. The CDR3 length is 14 residues. In germline, CDR1 is SEHNR, CDR2 FQNEAQ (reference sequence). V was clipped by 0 bases and J by 2 bases, with 8 bases between them. Grouping used clinical history reported by participants in a survey and questionnaire.

The specimen sequenced was PBMCs or T cells enriched from blood (not recorded which). V is TRBV7-9 and J is TRBJ2-7; D remains ambiguous. The clonotype originates from a woman under 40 who had recovered from COVID-19. CDR3 loop: CASSLAELPYEQYF. The CDR3 nucleotides are TGTGCCAGCAGCTTAGCGGAGCTCCCCTACGAGCAGTACTTC. The whole variable domain, remainder taken from reference TRBV7-9 and TRBJ2-7, is DTGVSQNPRHKITKRGQNVTFRCDPISEHNRLYWYRQTLGQGPEFLTYFQNEAQLEKSRLLSDRFSAERPKGSFSTLEIQRTEQGDSAMYLCASSLAELPYEQYFGPGTRLTVT.